Listed here are 14 T cell receptor beta chains from one sample, sequenced in a study of blood T cell repertoires in COVID-19. Using immunoSEQ multiplex PCR, the repertoire was profiled, and TCRdb retains in-frame clones only, with some absent. The sample lists 410,000 or so clones, approximately 89% occurring once. The sample taken for sequencing was peripheral blood. Receptor source: a woman aged 40 to 55 with COVID-19, enrolled during active disease.

The table lists this clone with a count of one. This chain links TRBV28 with TRBJ1-5; 7 nucleotides match TRBD1. This CDR3 has 15 residues. Germline CDR1 reads MDHEN; CDR2 reads SYDVKM. Trimming took 4 bases from V and 0 from J; bases not matched to a gene: 3. CDR3 amino acids: CASSWGQYSNQPQHF. DNA for the CDR3: TGTGCCAGCAGTTGGGGACAGTATAGCAATCAGCCCCAGCATTTT.

This clone was picked up one time. The rearrangement links TRBV19 to TRBJ2-2; 9 nucleotides align to TRBD1. V dropped 3 bases and J dropped 6; count of bases not matched to a gene: 5. Germline V gene data show CDR1 as LNHDA and CDR2 as SQIVND (reference sequence). The CDR3 is 15 residues long. CDR3 sequence: CASSIPTGGPGELFF. CDR3 DNA: TGTGCCAGTAGTATTCCCACAGGGGGCCCCGGGGAGCTGTTTTTT.

This chain uses TRBV15 with TRBJ1-4; no definite D call. The CDR3 loop spans 14 amino acids. Germline V gene sequence: CDR1 LNHNV, CDR2 YYDKDF (reference sequence). V was pared by 0 bases and J by 8 bases, with 10 bases between. DNA of the CDR3: TGTGCCACCAGCAGAGATGTGACGGGGGAAAAACTGTTTTTT. It encodes CATSRDVTGEKLFF.

The rearrangement links TRBV10-2 to TRBJ1-2; D perhaps matches TRBD1 (5 bases). V lost 6 bases and J 0 bases, leaving 17 bases between the germline ends. The CDR3 is 16 residues long. Germline-derived CDR1 and CDR2 are WSHSY and SAAADI. The CDR3 nucleotides are TGCGCCAGCAGCCCCCGAGGGTGGGGGGCTAACTATGGCTACACCTTC. Translating it yields CASSPRGWGANYGYTF.

V is TRBV18 and J is TRBJ1-5; no clear D gene. The CDR3 spans 14 residues. From germline, CDR1 is KGHSH and CDR2 LQKENI. V was pared by 3 bases and J by 0 bases, with 6 bases between. CDR3 bases: TGTGCCAGCTCACCGGAGTTTAGCAATCAGCCCCAGCATTTT. This codes for CASSPEFSNQPQHF.

The chain carries TRBV27 and TRBJ1-6; the match to TRBD1 covers 8 bases. The CDR3 totals 16 residues. V dropped 5 bases and J dropped 4; count of bases not matched to a gene: 7. Germline CDR1 MNHEY, CDR2 SMNVEV (reference sequence). Here the CDR3 reads CASSIGTGLYNSPLHF. CDR3 nucleotide sequence: TGTGCCAGCAGTATAGGGACAGGCCTTTATAATTCACCCCTCCACTTT.

The J gene is TRBJ2-1, the V gene TRBV7-9, with TRBD1 identical over 10 bases. CDR3 length equals 15 residues. J lost 2 bases, V lost 4 bases, and 2 bases had no gene match. The germline V gene encodes CDR1 SEHNR and CDR2 FQNEAQ (reference sequence). The CDR3 sequence is CASSYGTGAYNEQFF. The CDR3 coding sequence is TGTGCCAGCAGCTACGGGACAGGGGCCTACAATGAGCAGTTCTTC.

J is TRBJ2-7 and V is TRBV30; 7 bases are shared with TRBD1. This CDR3 contains 13 residues. The V segment lost 1 base and the J segment 6 bases; nucleotides outside the gene matches: 6. Germline-derived CDR1 and CDR2 are GTSNPN and SVGIG (reference sequence). The CDR3 is CAWSETGLGEQYF. The CDR3 nucleotides read TGTGCCTGGAGTGAGACAGGGTTAGGCGAGCAGTACTTC.

The chain recombines TRBV30 with TRBJ1-2; 8 bases are a match to TRBD1. Germline V gives CDR1 GTSNPN, CDR2 SVGIG (reference sequence). The trim removed 7 bases at V and 8 bases at J, leaving 6 bases unmatched. The CDR3 covers 11 residues. The CDR3 sequence is CASNRGWGYTF. CDR3 nucleotide sequence: TGTGCCTCGAACAGGGGGTGGGGCTACACCTTC.

The chain is built from TRBV18 and TRBJ1-2; no definite D call. Germline values: CDR1 KGHSH, CDR2 LQKENI. The V end was cut by 0 bases, the J end by 5 bases, with 10 bases between. The length of the CDR3 is 14 residues. This CDR3 is CASSPPIRTYGYTF. CDR3 nucleotides: TGTGCCAGCTCACCACCGATCAGGACTTATGGCTACACCTTC.

This chain connects TRBV30 to TRBJ1-5; D not certain. The CDR3 has 14 amino acids. Germline loops: CDR1 GTSNPN, CDR2 SVGIG (reference sequence). V was pared by 0 bases and J by 2 bases, with 8 bases between. The CDR3 loop is CAWSVQFGNQPQHF. The CDR3 DNA sequence: TGTGCCTGGAGTGTTCAATTTGGCAATCAGCCCCAGCATTTT.

The chain has TRBV7-9 and TRBJ1-3; D uncertain. Germline assignment: CDR1 SEHNR and CDR2 FQNEAQ (reference sequence). The CDR3 consists of 13 residues. Trimming shortened V by 5 bases and J by 8 bases, and 13 bases separated the two germline ends. CDR3 nucleotides: TGTGCCAGCAGCAAGCGGGTTCCGGACACCATATATTTT. It yields the protein CASSKRVPDTIYF.

The count of this clone is one. J is TRBJ2-1 and V is TRBV28; D perhaps matches TRBD2 (7 bases). V lost 6 bases and J lost 6, with 18 bases in between. The CDR3 is 15 amino acids. Germline V gene sequence: CDR1 MDHEN, CDR2 SYDVKM. The CDR3 bases are TGTGCCAGCAGCCAATCCGGACTAGGGGGCAATGAGCAGTTCTTC. It translates to CASSQSGLGGNEQFF.

The gene calls are TRBV9 and TRBJ2-2, with TRBD2 identical over 9 bases. The trim removed 0 bases at V and 4 bases at J, leaving 4 bases unmatched. Per the germline V gene, CDR1 is SGDLS and CDR2 is YYNGEE. The CDR3 has 16 amino acids. The CDR3 region is CASSVGSGGGTGELFF. For the CDR3, the DNA is TGTGCCAGCAGCGTAGGTAGCGGGGGAGGCACCGGGGAGCTGTTTTTT. Looking up the rest from reference TRBV9 and TRBJ2-2 gives the full variable domain: DSGVTQTPKHLITATGQRVTLRCSPRSGDLSVYWYQQSLDQGLQFLIQYYNGEERAKGNILERFSAQQFPDLHSELNLSSLELGDSALYFCASSVGSGGGTGELFFGEGSRLTVL.